This entry concerns a single TCR beta chain. The protocol was immunoSEQ multiplex PCR, while the TCRdb copy is restricted to in-frame clones and leaves out a portion. Among over 250,000 clones listed, 90% were seen once. The data stem from a study of blood T cell repertoires in COVID-19. At the level of the study: T cells, B-cell-depleted T cells, or PBMCs provided the cDNA or gDNA that served as material.

Enrolled through a virtual design, the participants were between about 18 and 100 years of age and came from roughly 22 US areas. Categorization into cohorts depended on clinical history that participants reported. Recovered participants had two consecutive negative NP/OP PCR tests, healthcare professional clearance, or symptom resolution. The CDR3 is 16 residues long. In germline, CDR1 is LNHDA, CDR2 SQIVND (reference sequence). Trimming took off 3 bases at V and 0 bases at J, with 12 bases between the two ends. This chain connects TRBV19 to TRBJ2-1, with D possibly matching TRBD1 (6 bases). The clonotype originates from a man aged 55 to 70 who had recovered from COVID-19. Sequenced sample: PBMCs or T cells enriched from blood (not recorded which). The CDR3 nucleotides read TGTGCCAGTAGTATCTGGGGGCATAGCTCCTACAATGAGCAGTTCTTC. Translated: CASSIWGHSSYNEQFF.